This is a list of T cell receptor beta chains from one sample in a study of PD-1 blockade in classical Hodgkin lymphoma. TCRdb keeps only in-frame clones here, not all; method: immunoSEQ multiplex PCR. This sample has 100,000 or so clones, with roughly 90% found just once. The sequences come from peripheral blood mononuclear cells (PBMCs), collected before the fourth cycle of nivolumab. The receptors stem from a human donor with classical Hodgkin lymphoma. Both conserved end residues are part of each CDR3. The D gene is left open where the match is weak. Size values are once, few and many counts, or a class for expanded clones, and some rows have none.

>NA|15|TRBJ2-1|once|TRBV19
TGTGCCAGTAGTACACCCCGGGCAGGGCAGGAGGAGCAGTTCTTC
CASSTPRAGQEEQFF
>NA|14|TRBJ2-5|NA|TRBV16
TGTGCCAGCAGCCAAATGAGACAGCAAGAGACCCAGTACTTC
CASSQMRQQETQYF
>NA|17|TRBJ2-5|NA|TRBV13
TGTGCCAGCAGCCCCGCGGGAAATTTTGATGTCCGAGAGACCCAGTACTTC
CASSPAGNFDVRETQYF
>NA|13|TRBJ1-2|NA|TRBV5-5
TGTGCCAGCAGCTTCAACGGGGGATATGGCTACACCTTC
CASSFNGGYGYTF
>TRBD1|15|TRBJ1-2|NA|TRBV25-1
TGTGCCAGCAGTGACCCACAGGGGGCGCTCGGCGGCTACACCTTC
CASSDPQGALGGYTF
>NA|13|TRBJ2-2|NA|TRBV6-5
TGTGCCAGCAGCTATTCTACGACCGGCGAGCTGTTTTTT
CASSYSTTGELFF
>NA|15|TRBJ1-1|NA|TRBV6-5
TGTGCCAGCAGTTACCTAGGACAGAAGAACACTGAAGCTTTCTTT
CASSYLGQKNTEAFF
>NA|14|TRBJ1-1|NA|TRBV29-1
TGCAGCGTTCTCATATTGACGGTGAACACTGAAGCTTTCTTT
CSVLILTVNTEAFF
>TRBD2|16|TRBJ2-3|NA|TRBV9
TGTGCCAGCAGCGTAGCAGCGGGAGTCAGCACAGATACGCAGTATTTT
CASSVAAGVSTDTQYF
>TRBD2|18|TRBJ2-3|NA|TRBV5-4
TGTGCCAGCAGCTTGGTTAGGACTAGCGGGACTGGCACAGATACGCAGTATTTT
CASSLVRTSGTGTDTQYF
>TRBD1|15|TRBJ1-2|NA|TRBV7-9
TGTGCCAGCAGCTTGTATCAGGGGGCCTCGGTAGGCTACACCTTC
CASSLYQGASVGYTF
>NA|11|TRBJ1-1|NA|TRBV2
TGTGCCAGCAGCCAGCTTGGGGAAGCTTTCTTT
CASSQLGEAFF
>TRBD2|16|TRBJ2-1|NA|TRBV28
TGTGCCAGCAGTCCTGCTCTAGCGGCCTCCTACAATGAGCAGTTCTTC
CASSPALAASYNEQFF
>TRBD1|15|TRBJ1-4|NA|TRBV28
TGTGCCAGCAGTGCACCGGGACAGGGCAAGGCAAAACTGTTTTTT
CASSAPGQGKAKLFF
>NA|16|TRBJ1-2|NA|TRBV15
TGTGCCACCAGCAGAGACCGCAGCATCCCTAGGTATGGCTACACCTTC
CATSRDRSIPRYGYTF
>TRBD1|13|TRBJ1-1|once|TRBV5-8
TGTGCCAGCAGAAAGGACAGGGACACTGAAGCTTTCTTT
CASRKDRDTEAFF
>NA|15|TRBJ2-7|NA|TRBV11-2
TGTGCCAGCACGACTGGAGGCGTAGGAGAATACGAGCAGTACTTC
CASTTGGVGEYEQYF
>NA|16|TRBJ2-2|NA|TRBV5-4
TGTGCCAGCAGCCGAAAAACTGCAGGGACGGCCGGGGAGCTGTTTTTT
CASSRKTAGTAGELFF
>NA|14|TRBJ1-4|once|TRBV4-1
TGCGCCAGCAGTCGAATTGCAACTAATGAAAAACTGTTTTTT
CASSRIATNEKLFF
>NA|13|TRBJ1-1|NA|TRBV12-5
TGTGCTAGTGGTTTGTCGATGAACACTGAAGCTTTCTTT
CASGLSMNTEAFF
>NA|15|TRBJ1-2|NA|TRBV27
TGTGCCAGCAGTTTGTCTGGGCAGGGGTCGGTTGGCTACACCTTC
CASSLSGQGSVGYTF
>NA|16|TRBJ1-1|NA|TRBV27
TGTGCCAGCAGTTTAGGACCTCCAACCATTGGTTCTGAAGCTTTCTTT
CASSLGPPTIGSEAFF
>TRBD2|15|TRBJ2-7|NA|TRBV10-2
TGCGCCAGCAGTGATCTGGCAGCGGGAGGGTACGAGCAGTACTTC
CASSDLAAGGYEQYF